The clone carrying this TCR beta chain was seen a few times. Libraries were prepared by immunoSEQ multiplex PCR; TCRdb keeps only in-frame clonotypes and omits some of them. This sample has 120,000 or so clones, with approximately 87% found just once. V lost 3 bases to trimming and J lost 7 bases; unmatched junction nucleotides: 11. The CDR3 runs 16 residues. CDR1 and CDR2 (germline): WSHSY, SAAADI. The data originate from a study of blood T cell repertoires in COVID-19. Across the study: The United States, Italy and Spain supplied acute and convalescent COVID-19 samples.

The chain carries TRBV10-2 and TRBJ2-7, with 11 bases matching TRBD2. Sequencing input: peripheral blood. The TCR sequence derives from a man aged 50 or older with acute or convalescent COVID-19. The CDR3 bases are TGCGCCAGCAGTGACCGACCACTAGCGGGAGTCGGGGAGCAGTACTTC. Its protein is CASSDRPLAGVGEQYF.